Included here is one TCR beta chain sequence, with context. This sample is drawn from a study of blood T cell repertoires in COVID-19. CDR1 is LNHDA, CDR2 SQIVND, per germline (reference sequence). V was trimmed by 5 bases and J by 5 bases, leaving 18 bases between them. The CDR3 is 15 amino acids. The data were produced by immunoSEQ multiplex PCR, yet TCRdb's version contains in-frame clones alone and is incomplete. The sample lists around 200,000 clones, less than 90% occurring once. The chain links TRBV19 to TRBJ2-5; a possible D gene is TRBD1 (6 bases). The source of this sequence is a woman between 45 and 65 years old in a cohort exposed to, infected with or recovered from COVID-19 (not recorded which). The sample taken for sequencing was PBMCs or T cells enriched from blood (not recorded which). CDR3 nucleotide sequence: TGTGCCAGTAGTCTACAGGGTAGGGGCAAGGAGACCCAGTACTTC. Translation: CASSLQGRGKETQYF.